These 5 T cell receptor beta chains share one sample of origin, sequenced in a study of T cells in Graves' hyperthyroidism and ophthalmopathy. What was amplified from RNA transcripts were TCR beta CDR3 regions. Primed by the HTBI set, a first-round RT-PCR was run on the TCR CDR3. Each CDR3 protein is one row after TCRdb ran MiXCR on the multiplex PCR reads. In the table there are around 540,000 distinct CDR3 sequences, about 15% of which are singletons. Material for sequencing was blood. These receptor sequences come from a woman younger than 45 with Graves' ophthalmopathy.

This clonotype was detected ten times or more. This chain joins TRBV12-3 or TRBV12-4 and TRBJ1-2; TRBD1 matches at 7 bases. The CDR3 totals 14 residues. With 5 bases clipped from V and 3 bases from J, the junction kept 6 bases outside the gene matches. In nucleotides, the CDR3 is TGTGCCAGCAGTCTACACCAGGGGGACTATGGCTACACCTTC. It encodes CASSLHQGDYGYTF.

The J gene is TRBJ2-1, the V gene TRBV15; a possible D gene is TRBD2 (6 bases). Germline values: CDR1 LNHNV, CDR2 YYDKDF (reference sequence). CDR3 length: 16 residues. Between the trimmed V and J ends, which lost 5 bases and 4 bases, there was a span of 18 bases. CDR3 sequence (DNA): TGTGCCACCAGCGGATTCGGCGGGACTTTTTACAATGAGCAGTTCTTC. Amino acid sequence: CATSGFGGTFYNEQFF.

The CDR3 here is CATSRFRTIRDRGHEQYF. The DNA for the CDR3 is TGTGCCACCAGCAGATTCCGGACTATCCGGGACAGGGGTCACGAGCAGTACTTC. V gene TRBV15 combines with J gene TRBJ2-7; TRBD1 matches at 10 bases. Looked up from germline, CDR1 is LNHNV and CDR2 is YYDKDF (reference sequence). This CDR3 contains 18 residues. The junction had 15 bases not matched to a gene; V was cut back by 2 bases and J by 5 bases. The full variable domain, with the rest looked up from reference TRBV15 and TRBJ2-7, is DAMVIQNPRYQVTQFGKPVTLSCSQTLNHNVMYWYQQKSSQAPKLLFHYYDKDFNNEADTPDNFQSRRPNTSFCFLDIRSPGLGDTAMYLCATSRFRTIRDRGHEQYFGPGTRLTVT.

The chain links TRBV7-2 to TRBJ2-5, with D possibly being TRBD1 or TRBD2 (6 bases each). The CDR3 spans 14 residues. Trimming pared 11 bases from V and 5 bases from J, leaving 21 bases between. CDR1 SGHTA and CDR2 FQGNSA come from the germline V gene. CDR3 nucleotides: TGTGCCGGCGGGCGATTTCGAGGGGGGGAGACCCAGTACTTC. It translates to CAGGRFRGGETQYF.

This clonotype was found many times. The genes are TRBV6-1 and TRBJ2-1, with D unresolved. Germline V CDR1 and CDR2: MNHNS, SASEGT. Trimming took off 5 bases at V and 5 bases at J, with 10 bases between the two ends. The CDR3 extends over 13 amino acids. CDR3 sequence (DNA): TGTGCCAGCAGTTTGCCGACCAACAATGAGCAGTTCTTC. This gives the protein CASSLPTNNEQFF.